The rows below give T cell receptor beta chains drawn from one sample of a study of blood T cell repertoires in COVID-19. Some clones are missing from TCRdb's copy, which holds only in-frame ones; the method was immunoSEQ multiplex PCR. The table includes 95,000 to 120,000 clones, just over 85% detected once. Input material: peripheral blood. The origin of the receptors is a human donor in a cohort sampled during active COVID-19. Both conserved end residues are part of each CDR3. Each record gives: D gene, V gene, CDR3 protein. A D gene is named only where the DNA matches it firmly.

.	TRBV15	CATSSSNTDTQYF
TRBD2	TRBV6-1	CASSDTSGRGTDTQYF
.	TRBV28	CASSITGLPEAFF
.	TRBV6-1	CASSEDSWAALNSPLHF
.	TRBV6-6	CASSPAGGERNQPQHF
.	TRBV13	CASSGRQVISYEQYF
.	TRBV5-1	CASSLGQEDVDEQFF
TRBD1	TRBV18	CASSPFDRGSTGELFF
TRBD2	TRBV12-3/TRBV12-4	CASSRERGYEQYF
.	TRBV5-1	CASSFPLGDQETQYF
.	TRBV6-6	CAHAQGLYQPQHF
.	TRBV10-3	CAIRQDNSPLHF
.	TRBV7-9	CASSLGWERGGYTF
TRBD1	TRBV5-6	CASSLLGQGDRNTEAFF
TRBD1	TRBV7-8	CASSSLTGAREKLFF
TRBD1	TRBV19	CASSLTGSDTQYF
TRBD1	TRBV6-5	CATLDRSNSNQPQHF
.	TRBV20-1	CSARKSDEQYF
.	TRBV6-1	CASSEVGTLLDTQYF
TRBD1	TRBV5-1	CASSQGGPWNTEAFF
TRBD1	TRBV11-3	CASSGQAGTGELFF
.	TRBV9	CASSQLNTEAFF
.	TRBV12-3/TRBV12-4	CASSLGATTEAFF
.	TRBV25-1	CASSEWGGTYNEQFF
TRBD2	TRBV2	CASRKGTSGGVSTDTQYF
TRBD2	TRBV29-1	CSVESPGLAGGSRYF
TRBD2	TRBV18	CASSPLGRLAGHEAQYF
.	TRBV7-9	CASSLVPSSGNTIYF